This T cell receptor beta chain was identified during a study of CD8+CD57+ T cells in acquired aplastic anemia. An expansion of CD8+CD57+ cells by flow cytometry had been shown in patients chosen for sequencing. Patients had undergone no therapy by the time their blood was sampled. As for this clonotype: As yet, its antigen is unknown.

Whole-study findings and limits: Twenty-nine sequences, all CD8+ CDR3, were shared between patients and controls.

The V end lost 1 base, the J end lost 9 bases, and 18 bases lay between the germline ends. Germline V gene data show CDR1 as SGHVS and CDR2 as FNYEAQ. The CDR3 has 15 amino acids. It was genomic DNA that served as the template for profiling TCR beta VDJ and CDR3. TCRdb itself ran the reads through MiXCR, one entry per CDR3 protein. The sample carries about 260,000 distinct CDR3 sequences, 65% to 90% recorded once. The sequenced sample was sorted CD4+, CD8+, or CD8+CD57+ T cells (not recorded which) from PBMCs. The sequence was collected from a human donor with aplastic anemia. The rearrangement joins TRBV7-6 to TRBJ1-1, with D uncertain. The CDR3 DNA is TGTGCCAGCAGCTTAGATCTCAGCAAAGACACCCAAGCTTTCTTT. Residues: CASSLDLSKDTQAFF.